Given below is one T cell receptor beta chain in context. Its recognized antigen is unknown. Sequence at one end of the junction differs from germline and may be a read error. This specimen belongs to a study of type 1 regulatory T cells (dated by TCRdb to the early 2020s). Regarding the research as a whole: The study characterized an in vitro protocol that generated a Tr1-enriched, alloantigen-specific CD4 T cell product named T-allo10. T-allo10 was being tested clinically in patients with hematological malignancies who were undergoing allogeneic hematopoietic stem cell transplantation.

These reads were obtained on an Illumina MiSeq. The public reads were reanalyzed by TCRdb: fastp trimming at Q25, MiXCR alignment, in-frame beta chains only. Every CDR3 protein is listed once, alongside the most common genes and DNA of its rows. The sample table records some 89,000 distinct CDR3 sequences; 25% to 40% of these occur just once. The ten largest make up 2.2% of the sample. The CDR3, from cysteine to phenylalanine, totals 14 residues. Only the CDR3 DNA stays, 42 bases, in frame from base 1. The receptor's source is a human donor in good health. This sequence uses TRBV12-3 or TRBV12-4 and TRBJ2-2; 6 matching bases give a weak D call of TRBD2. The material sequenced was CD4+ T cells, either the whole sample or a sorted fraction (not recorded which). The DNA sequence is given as TGTGCCAGCCGGGGAGAACAGAACACCGGGGGGCTGTTTTTT. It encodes CASRGEQNTGGLFF.